The rows below give T cell receptor beta chains drawn from one sample of a study of blood T cell repertoires in COVID-19. The repertoire was sequenced with immunoSEQ multiplex PCR; TCRdb's copy has only in-frame clones and lacks some. This sample carries 110,000 to 150,000 clones, approximately 80% of them seen once, and the ten largest clones take roughly 1.7%. Sequencing was carried out using PBMCs or T cells enriched from blood (not recorded which). Every receptor here comes from a woman aged 18-35 years who had been exposed to COVID-19. CDR3s include the opening cysteine and the closing phenylalanine or tryptophan. The D gene is left open where the match is weak. A row's size may be missing; if present it is once, few, many or a size class.

TRBJ2-3,TRBV24-1,.,TRBD1,CATSDLRDREEEDTQYF,TGTGCCACCAGTGATCTCCGGGACAGGGAAGAGGAAGATACGCAGTATTTT
TRBJ1-2,TRBV10-2,.,TRBD1,CASSESTGNYGYTF,TGCGCCAGCAGTGAGTCGACAGGGAACTATGGCTACACCTTC
TRBJ2-7,TRBV5-1,many,TRBD2,CASSLASAGEWQQYF,TGCGCCAGCAGCTTGGCCTCGGCGGGAGAGTGGCAGCAGTACTTC
TRBJ2-3,TRBV3-1/TRBV3-2,.,TRBD2,CASAGLAGVAADTQYF,TGTGCCAGCGCGGGACTAGCGGGAGTTGCTGCAGATACGCAGTATTTT
TRBJ2-5,TRBV7-2,.,TRBD1,CASSLTGGETQYF,TGTGCCAGCAGCCTTACAGGGGGAGAGACCCAGTACTTC
TRBJ2-7,TRBV7-2,.,TRBD1,CASSLAGGSGYEQYF,TGTGCCAGCAGCTTGGCAGGGGGCTCAGGTTACGAGCAGTACTTC
TRBJ1-5,TRBV7-3,.,TRBD1,CASSFGQGAREEDQPQHF,TGTGCCAGCAGCTTTGGACAGGGGGCAAGGGAGGAGGATCAGCCCCAGCATTTT
TRBJ1-2,TRBV6-5,once,TRBD1,CASSYRDRSHSYGYTF,TGTGCCAGCAGTTACCGGGACAGGAGCCATTCCTATGGCTACACCTTC
TRBJ2-5,TRBV7-2,few,TRBD1,CASSEGTGVGKTQYF,TGTGCCAGCAGCGAGGGGACAGGGGTTGGAAAGACCCAGTACTTC
TRBJ2-5,TRBV5-1,.,TRBD2,CASSLREGLETQYF,TGCGCCAGCAGCTTGCGGGAGGGCCTAGAGACCCAGTACTTC
TRBJ2-7,TRBV10-2,once,.,CASSESRTSSHEQYF,TGCGCCAGCAGTGAGTCAAGGACAAGCTCCCACGAGCAGTACTTC
TRBJ2-2,TRBV3-1/TRBV3-2,once,TRBD1,CASSLRDRLEIKLFF,TGTGCCAGCAGCCTCCGGGACAGGCTCGAAATCAAGCTGTTTTTT
TRBJ1-2,TRBV25-1,.,TRBD1,CASSERRQGAGGYTF,TGTGCCAGCAGTGAACGAAGACAGGGGGCGGGTGGCTACACCTTC
TRBJ1-5,TRBV19,.,.,CASRTLQKSFNQPQHF,TGTGCCAGTAGAACCCTCCAGAAGTCCTTCAATCAGCCCCAGCATTTT
TRBJ1-5,TRBV28,.,.,CASTAGNSNQPQHF,TGTGCCAGCACGGCGGGGAATAGCAATCAGCCCCAGCATTTT
TRBJ2-2,TRBV29-1,.,.,CSVETGKITGELFF,TGCAGCGTTGAAACAGGGAAGATCACCGGGGAGCTGTTTTTT
TRBJ2-1,TRBV7-3,.,.,CASSLTLGRWNEQFF,TGTGCCAGCAGCTTAACTTTGGGGAGGTGGAATGAGCAGTTCTTC
TRBJ2-6,TRBV6-1,.,.,CASSGPRSSGANVLTF,TGTGCCAGCAGTGGACCGCGGAGCTCTGGGGCCAACGTCCTGACTTTC
TRBJ2-3,TRBV7-9,.,.,CASRSSPGGSTDTQYF,TGTGCCAGCAGAAGTAGCCCAGGGGGGAGCACAGATACGCAGTATTTT
TRBJ2-7,TRBV6-1,.,TRBD2,CASSLGLVGGYEQYF,TGTGCCAGCAGCTTGGGACTAGTAGGAGGTTACGAGCAGTACTTC
TRBJ1-5,TRBV28,.,.,CASSLPTTLQGWDQPQHF,TGTGCCAGCAGTTTACCGACCACCCTACAGGGATGGGATCAGCCCCAGCATTTT
TRBJ1-1,TRBV5-1,.,.,CASSQGFDGPEAFF,TGCGCCAGTTCGCAGGGTTTCGATGGGCCTGAAGCTTTCTTT
TRBJ2-2,TRBV5-1,.,TRBD1,CASSTGTGFTGELFF,TGCGCCAGCAGCACCGGGACAGGCTTCACCGGGGAGCTGTTTTTT
TRBJ1-1,TRBV6-5,.,.,CASSPLYGGGTEAFF,TGTGCCAGCAGTCCACTCTATGGGGGGGGCACTGAAGCTTTCTTT
TRBJ1-3,TRBV5-6,.,.,CASSFNQGSLSGNTIYF,TGTGCCAGCAGCTTTAATCAGGGGAGCCTCTCTGGAAACACCATATATTTT
TRBJ1-1,TRBV11-2,few,.,CASKLDRNTEAFF,TGTGCCAGCAAACTGGACAGGAACACTGAAGCTTTCTTT
TRBJ2-7,TRBV7-9,.,TRBD1,CASSFGRGPYEQYF,TGTGCCAGCAGCTTTGGCAGGGGGCCCTACGAGCAGTACTTC
TRBJ1-1,TRBV7-3,.,.,CASSSAGDTEAFF,TGTGCCAGCAGCTCCGCAGGGGACACTGAAGCTTTCTTT
TRBJ2-5,TRBV28,once,.,CASSLFGTLGETQYF,TGTGCCAGCAGCCTCTTCGGGACACTCGGAGAGACCCAGTACTTC
TRBJ2-5,TRBV7-6,few,TRBD2,CASSWGLAGRETQYF,TGTGCCAGCAGCTGGGGACTAGCGGGGAGGGAGACCCAGTACTTC
TRBJ1-1,TRBV27,few,TRBD1,CASSFQGALAEAFF,TGTGCCAGCAGTTTCCAGGGGGCTTTAGCTGAAGCTTTCTTT
TRBJ2-7,TRBV9,once,.,CASSVESRTYEQYF,TGTGCCAGCAGCGTAGAGTCCAGAACCTACGAGCAGTACTTC
TRBJ1-1,TRBV5-8,.,TRBD1,CASTRQGARAFF,TGTGCCAGCACGCGACAGGGGGCTAGGGCTTTCTTT
TRBJ1-2,TRBV7-3,.,TRBD1,CASSLNAGQANYGYTF,TGTGCCAGCAGCTTAAACGCTGGACAGGCCAACTATGGCTACACCTTC
TRBJ2-1,TRBV2,.,TRBD2,CASNQWRTSGHEQFF,TGTGCCAGCAACCAATGGAGGACTAGCGGGCATGAGCAGTTCTTC
TRBJ2-6,TRBV5-1,.,TRBD2,CASSGTKAGRAGANVLTF,TGCGCCAGCAGCGGGACTAAGGCAGGGAGGGCTGGGGCCAACGTCCTGACTTTC
TRBJ1-2,TRBV7-8,.,.,CASSLVSGNYGYTF,TGTGCCAGCAGCTTAGTGTCAGGGAACTATGGCTACACCTTC
TRBJ2-5,TRBV4-1,.,TRBD2,CASSRNSGTKETQYF,TGCGCCAGCAGCCGGAATAGCGGGACAAAAGAGACCCAGTACTTC